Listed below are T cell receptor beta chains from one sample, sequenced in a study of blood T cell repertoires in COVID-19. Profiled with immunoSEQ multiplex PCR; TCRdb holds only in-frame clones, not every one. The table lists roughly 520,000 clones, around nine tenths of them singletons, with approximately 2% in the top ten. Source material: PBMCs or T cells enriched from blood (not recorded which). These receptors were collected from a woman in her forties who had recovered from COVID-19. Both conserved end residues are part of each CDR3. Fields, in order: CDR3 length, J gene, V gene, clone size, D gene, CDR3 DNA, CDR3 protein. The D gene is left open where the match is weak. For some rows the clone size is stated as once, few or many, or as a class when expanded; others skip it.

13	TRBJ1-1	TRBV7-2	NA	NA	TGTGCCAGCCTATCTAGGGGCCAGGTCGGTGCTTTCTTT	CASLSRGQVGAFF
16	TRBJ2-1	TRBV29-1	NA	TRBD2	TGCAGCGTTGAAAGACTAGCGAGAGAAACCTACAATGAGCAGTTCTTC	CSVERLARETYNEQFF
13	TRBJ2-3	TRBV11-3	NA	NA	TGTGCCAGCAGCTTGGACATCACAGATACGCAGTATTTT	CASSLDITDTQYF
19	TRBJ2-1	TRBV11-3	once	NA	TGTGCCAGCAGCTTAGACCCGCTAGTCGCGAAGGACTCCTACAATGAGCAGTTCTTC	CASSLDPLVAKDSYNEQFF
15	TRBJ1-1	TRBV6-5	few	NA	TGTGCCAGCAGTTCCCAGGTGAACTTGGTCTTGAATGCTTTCTTT	CASSSQVNLVLNAFF
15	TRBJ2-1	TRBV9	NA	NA	TGTGCCAGCAGCGTAGAAATAGTGTCCTACAATGAGCAGTTCTTC	CASSVEIVSYNEQFF
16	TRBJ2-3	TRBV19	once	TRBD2	TGTGCCAGTAGTATAGAGGGGCGGGAGAGGCCAGATACGCAGTATTTT	CASSIEGRERPDTQYF
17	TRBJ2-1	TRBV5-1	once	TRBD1	TGCGCCAGCAGCCTTATCCGGGACAGGGGGGCGAGTTGGGAGCAGTTCTTC	CASSLIRDRGASWEQFF
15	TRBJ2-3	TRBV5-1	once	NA	TGCGCCAGCAGCTTGGAGGCGGGACTGGGAGATACGCAGTATTTT	CASSLEAGLGDTQYF
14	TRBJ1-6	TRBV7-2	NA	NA	TGTGCCAGCAGCTCGAGAGACTATAATTCACCCCTCCACTTT	CASSSRDYNSPLHF
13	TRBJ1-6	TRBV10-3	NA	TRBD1	TGTGCCATCAGTCAGACAGGGAATTCACCCCTCCACTTT	CAISQTGNSPLHF
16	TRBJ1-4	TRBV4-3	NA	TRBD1	TGCGCCAGCAGCCAAGATTACAGGGGTAAGAATGAAAAACTGTTTTTT	CASSQDYRGKNEKLFF
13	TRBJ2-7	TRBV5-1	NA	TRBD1	TGCGCCAGCAGCTTGAGACAGGGCTACGAGCAGTACTTC	CASSLRQGYEQYF
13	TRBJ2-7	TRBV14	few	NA	TGTGCCAGCAGCCAGTTTGTAACCTACGAGCAGTACTTC	CASSQFVTYEQYF
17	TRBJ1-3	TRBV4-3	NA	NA	TGCGCCAGCAGCCAATCGACAGAACCGAGCTCTGGAAACACCATATATTTT	CASSQSTEPSSGNTIYF
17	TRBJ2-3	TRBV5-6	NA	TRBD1	TGTGCCAGCAGCTTGCCTAAGGGACAGGGGAACACAGATACGCAGTATTTT	CASSLPKGQGNTDTQYF
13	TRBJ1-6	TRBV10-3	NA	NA	TGTGCCATCACCGGACAGAGGAATTCACCCCTCCACTTT	CAITGQRNSPLHF
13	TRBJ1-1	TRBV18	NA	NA	TGTGCCAGCTCACCACGGAGCGACACTGAAGCTTTCTTT	CASSPRSDTEAFF
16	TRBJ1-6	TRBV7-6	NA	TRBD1	TGTGCCAGCAGCCTAAGAGAGACAGGGGATAATTCACCCCTCCACTTT	CASSLRETGDNSPLHF
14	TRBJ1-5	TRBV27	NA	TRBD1	TGTGCCAGCAGTCGGACAGGACTCAATCAGCCCCAGCATTTT	CASSRTGLNQPQHF
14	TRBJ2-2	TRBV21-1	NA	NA	TGTGCCAGCAGCAAAGGGAGGACAGGGGGCCGGCTGTTTTTT	CASSKGRTGGRLFF
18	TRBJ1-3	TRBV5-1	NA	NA	TGCGCCAGCAGCTTGGCCGAGCCCCTTACAGCCTCTGGAAACACCATATATTTT	CASSLAEPLTASGNTIYF
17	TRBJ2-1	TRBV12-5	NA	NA	TGTGCTAGTGGTTTGGAAAGGCAGGCAGGGGCCTACAATGAGCAGTTCTTC	CASGLERQAGAYNEQFF
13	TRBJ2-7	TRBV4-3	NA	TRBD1	TGCGCCAGCAGCCAGGAGACAGGGAGCGAGCAGTACTTC	CASSQETGSEQYF
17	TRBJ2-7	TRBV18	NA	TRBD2	TGTGCCAGCTCACCTGCGAGCGGGAGGGGTGGAACCTACGAGCAGTACTTC	CASSPASGRGGTYEQYF
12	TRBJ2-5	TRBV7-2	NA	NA	TGTGCCAGCAGCTCCTCCCGGGAGACCCAGTACTTC	CASSSSRETQYF